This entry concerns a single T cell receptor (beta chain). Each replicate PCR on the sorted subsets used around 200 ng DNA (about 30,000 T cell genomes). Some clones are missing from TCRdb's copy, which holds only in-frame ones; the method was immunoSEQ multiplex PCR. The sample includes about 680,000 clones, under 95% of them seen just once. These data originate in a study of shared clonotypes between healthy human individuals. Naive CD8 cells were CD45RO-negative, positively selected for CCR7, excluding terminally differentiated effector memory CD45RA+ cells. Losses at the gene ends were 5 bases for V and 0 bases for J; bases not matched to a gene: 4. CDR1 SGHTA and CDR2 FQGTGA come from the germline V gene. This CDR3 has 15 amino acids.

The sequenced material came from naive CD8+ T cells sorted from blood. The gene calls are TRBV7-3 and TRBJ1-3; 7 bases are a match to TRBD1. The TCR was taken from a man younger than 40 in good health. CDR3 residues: CASSLGTASGNTIYF. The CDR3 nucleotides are TGTGCCAGCAGCCTCGGGACAGCCTCTGGAAACACCATATATTTT.